These 20 T cell receptor beta chains originate from one sample sequenced in a study of blood T cell repertoires in COVID-19. TCRdb's copy holds only in-frame clones and misses some; the assay was immunoSEQ multiplex PCR. The table has approximately 170,000 clones, roughly 77% seen once. Sequencing input: peripheral blood. The receptor source for this set is a human donor in a cohort sampled during active COVID-19.

This clone has a handful of counts. The chain combines TRBV19 with TRBJ2-7, with 9 bases lining up with TRBD1. CDR3 length: 13 amino acids. Germline CDR1 LNHDA, CDR2 SQIVND (reference sequence). J lost 5 bases, V lost 7 bases, and 6 bases had no gene match. CDR3 region: CASTGQGFHEQYF. The CDR3 nucleotides are TGTGCCAGTACCGGACAGGGGTTCCACGAGCAGTACTTC.

The chain uses TRBV29-1 and TRBJ1-1; TRBD1 might be the D (5 bases). Germline V CDR1 and CDR2: SQVTM, ANQGSEA. The CDR3 spans 11 residues. V lost 7 bases to trimming and J lost 14 bases, with 20 bases between them. The CDR3 region is CSGGEDRAGFF. For the CDR3, the DNA is TGCAGCGGGGGGGAGGATAGGGCAGGCTTCTTT.

The chain couples TRBV4-3 to TRBJ2-7; TRBD1 matches at 9 bases. Trimming cost V 0 bases and J 4 bases; bases outside gene matches: 7. Germline-derived CDR1 and CDR2 are LGHNA and YSLEER. This CDR3 comprises 16 residues. CDR3 sequence: CASSQDVGQGKYEQYF. Here the CDR3 DNA reads TGCGCCAGCAGCCAAGACGTGGGACAGGGTAAATACGAGCAGTACTTC.

This clone was counted only a few times. Here the CDR3 DNA reads TGTGCCTGGAGTGTACTACGAAAGACCCAGTACTTC. This encodes CAWSVLRKTQYF. The V gene is TRBV30, the J gene TRBJ2-5; no clear D gene. The CDR3 length is 12 residues. Trimming removed 0 bases at V and 6 bases at J, with 8 bases between. Germline V gene lookup returns CDR1 GTSNPN and CDR2 SVGIG (reference sequence).

The J gene is TRBJ2-1, the V gene TRBV7-8; 13 bases are shared with TRBD2. Germline V gene data show CDR1 as SGHVS and CDR2 as FQNEAQ. V lost 1 base to trimming and J lost 9 bases; unmatched junction nucleotides: 15. The CDR3 covers 19 residues. The DNA for the CDR3 is TGTGCCAGCAGCTTAGGGTCAGGGACTAGCGGGACCCTACAGGGTGAGCAGTTCTTC. Protein product: CASSLGSGTSGTLQGEQFF.

The chain couples TRBV7-9 to TRBJ2-1; 8 bases are a match to TRBD2. The CDR3 has 13 residues. Per the germline V gene, CDR1 is SEHNR and CDR2 is FQNEAQ (reference sequence). The V segment lost 4 bases and the J segment 9 bases; nucleotides outside the gene matches: 5. The CDR3 loop reads CASSWTSFVEQFF. DNA of the CDR3: TGTGCCAGCAGCTGGACTAGCTTCGTTGAGCAGTTCTTC.

The chain employs TRBV12-5 and TRBJ1-6; TRBD1 aligns across 7 bases. Looked up from germline, CDR1 is LGHNT and CDR2 is FRNRAP. The ends lost 4 bases at V and 6 bases at J; junction bases unmatched: 0. The CDR3 length is 13 residues. The CDR3 DNA sequence: TGTGCTAGTGGTTCAGGGGGTAATTCACCCCTCCACTTT. Encoded protein: CASGSGGNSPLHF.

The count of this clone is one. The rearrangement joins TRBV19 to TRBJ2-7; 7 bases line up with TRBD1. Germline CDR1 LNHDA, CDR2 SQIVND (reference sequence). The CDR3 has 13 residues. V trimming: 5 bases; J trimming: 3 bases; junction bases outside the gene matches: 4. CDR3 in amino acids: CASSAGTDYEQYF. The CDR3 nucleotides read TGTGCCAGTAGTGCCGGGACAGACTACGAGCAGTACTTC.

This clone has more than one count but fewer than ten. The chain joins TRBV5-1 to TRBJ1-4; possible D gene TRBD1, 5 bases. CDR1 is SGHRS, CDR2 YFSETQ, per germline. V was pared by 5 bases and J by 1 base, with 12 bases between. The CDR3 runs to 15 residues. The CDR3 loop reads CASRDKGLTNEKLFF. The DNA for the CDR3 is TGCGCCAGCAGAGATAAGGGGTTAACTAATGAAAAACTGTTTTTT.

The chain is built from TRBV10-3 and TRBJ2-1; TRBD1 agrees at 7 bases. The CDR3 length is 15 residues. CDR1 ENHRY and CDR2 SYGVKD come from the germline V gene. J gave up 6 bases and V 5 bases, and 10 bases lay outside the gene matches. CDR3 sequence (DNA): TGTGCCATCAGTAACGGGGACAGTGGGGGCAATGAGCAGTTCTTC. Protein sequence: CAISNGDSGGNEQFF.

This rearrangement joins TRBV7-9 to TRBJ2-3; D perhaps matches TRBD2 (6 bases). The V gene's germline CDR1 is SEHNR and CDR2 FQNEAQ (reference sequence). The CDR3 totals 15 residues. V was pared by 3 bases and J by 2 bases, with 12 bases between. This CDR3 reads CASSFPRLVTDTQYF. CDR3 DNA: TGTGCCAGCAGCTTTCCTCGACTAGTCACAGATACGCAGTATTTT.

In its sample, this clone was seen a few times. The V and J genes are TRBV29-1 and TRBJ1-1, with 8 bases identical to TRBD1. CDR1 is SQVTM, CDR2 ANQGSEA, per germline. V shed 6 bases, J shed 7 bases, and the junction held 7 bases outside the gene matches. This CDR3 spans 12 amino acids. CDR3 bases: TGCAGCGTGGACAGGGAGGAGGATGAAGCTTTCTTT. This translates into CSVDREEDEAFF.

This chain connects TRBV23-1 to TRBJ2-7, with D possibly TRBD1 on 5 matching bases. TRBV23-1 is an ORF, with its function uncertain. The CDR3 spans 14 residues. The germline V and J ends were trimmed by 4 bases and 2 bases, with 12 bases remaining between them. Here the CDR3 DNA reads TGCGCCAGCAGTCGGACAACCCCCACCTACGAGCAGTACTTC. Its translation is CASSRTTPTYEQYF.

The genes are TRBV19 and TRBJ2-7; TRBD1 matches 7 bases. The CDR3 sequence is 12 residues long. V was pared by 5 bases and J by 4 bases, with 2 bases of the junction left unmatched. The germline gives CDR1 LNHDA, CDR2 SQIVND (reference sequence). The CDR3 sequence: CASSDRVYEQYF. The CDR3 DNA sequence: TGTGCCAGTAGTGACAGGGTATACGAGCAGTACTTC.

The chain employs TRBV19 and TRBJ2-3; perhaps TRBD2 as D (5 bases). Trimming removed 6 bases at V and 8 bases at J, with 12 bases between. The V gene's germline CDR1 is LNHDA and CDR2 SQIVND (reference sequence). CDR3 length: 12 amino acids. In DNA, the CDR3 is TGTGCCAGTAGCCCCTCTGGAGGTACGCAGTATTTT. Protein product: CASSPSGGTQYF.

The gene calls are TRBV7-2 and TRBJ2-1; 8 bases are shared with TRBD1. The germline gives CDR1 SGHTA, CDR2 FQGNSA. The V segment lost 1 base and the J segment 2 bases; nucleotides outside the gene matches: 1. This CDR3 has 15 amino acids. The CDR3 DNA reads as TGTGCCAGCAGCTTAGGGACAGGGACCTACAATGAGCAGTTCTTC. This translates into CASSLGTGTYNEQFF.

The chain is built from TRBV6-6 and TRBJ1-2; D perhaps matches TRBD1 (6 bases). In germline, CDR1 is MNHNY, CDR2 SVGAGI (reference sequence). V was pared by 7 bases and J by 4 bases, with 16 bases between. This CDR3 has 14 amino acids. The CDR3 DNA follows: TGTGCCAGCATTCGCGGGGGGCGCGGCTATGGCTACACCTTC. Encoded protein: CASIRGGRGYGYTF.

The J gene is TRBJ2-3, the V gene TRBV5-1; 9 bases line up with TRBD1. J lost 3 bases, V lost 4 bases, and 3 bases had no gene match. Germline V lookup: CDR1 SGHRS, CDR2 YFSETQ. This CDR3 is 14 amino acids long. The CDR3 sequence is CASSPGQGTDTQYF. The DNA for the CDR3 is TGCGCCAGCAGCCCGGGACAGGGAACAGATACGCAGTATTTT.

The chain recombines TRBV6-5 with TRBJ1-6; D is undetermined. V dropped 3 bases and J dropped 5 bases, with 2 bases sitting between them. The CDR3 contains 12 residues. Germline CDR1 and CDR2: MNHEY and SVGAGI. The CDR3 protein is CASSYNNSPLHF. The CDR3 DNA reads TGTGCCAGCAGTTATAATAATTCACCCCTCCACTTT.

This chain connects TRBV27 to TRBJ2-5; 9 positions match TRBD2. J lost 2 bases, V lost 5 bases, and 6 bases had no gene match. The CDR3 loop spans 15 amino acids. Per germline, CDR1 MNHEY and CDR2 SMNVEV (reference sequence). DNA for the CDR3: TGTGCCAGCAGTCACCAAGCGGGGGGACAAGAGACCCAGTACTTC. It translates to CASSHQAGGQETQYF.